Shown below are 26 T cell receptor beta chains from a single sample sequenced in a study of cytomegalovirus exposure and HLA in healthy donors. It was with 60 Vbeta and 13 Jbeta primers that the PCR ran. The data were produced by immunoSEQ multiplex PCR, yet TCRdb's version contains in-frame clones alone and is incomplete. The sample has about 190,000 clones; about 86% are singletons. The sample taken for sequencing was PBMCs. These receptors were taken from a woman aged 18 to 35 in good health and CMV-seropositive.

This chain uses TRBV30 with TRBJ2-4; possibly TRBD2 for D (7 bases). Deletions cut 2 bases from V and 0 bases from J, with 23 bases between. CDR1 is GTSNPN, CDR2 SVGIG, per germline (reference sequence). This CDR3 is 19 amino acids long. As DNA, the CDR3 is TGTGCCTGGAGTCTTCGATCGGGGGGCGAATTGCTAGCCAAAAACATTCAGTACTTC. It translates to CAWSLRSGGELLAKNIQYF.

The J gene is TRBJ1-1, the V gene TRBV15; tentatively, D is TRBD1 (5 bases). The CDR3 runs 13 residues. The V end lost 6 bases, the J end lost 4 bases, and 12 bases lay between the germline ends. CDR1 is LNHNV, CDR2 YYDKDF, per germline (reference sequence). CDR3 protein: CATRGQGLTEAFF. The CDR3 nucleotides are TGTGCCACCAGAGGCCAGGGTCTCACTGAAGCTTTCTTT.

The V call is TRBV5-1, the J call TRBJ1-1; possibly TRBD1 for D (5 bases). CDR3 size: 14 residues. Trimming took 3 bases from V and 5 from J, leaving 14 bases between them. The germline V gene has CDR1 SGHRS and CDR2 YFSETQ. The CDR3 nucleotides are TGCGCCAGCAGCTCCCTAGGGGTGAGGACTGAAGCTTTCTTT. The encoded protein is CASSSLGVRTEAFF. The full variable domain, its missing parts supplied by reference TRBV5-1 and TRBJ1-1, is KAGVTQTPRYLIKTRGQQVTLSCSPISGHRSVSWYQQTPGQGLQFLFEYFSETQRNKGNFPGRFSGRQFSNSRSEMNVSTLELGDSALYLCASSSLGVRTEAFFGQGTRLTVV.

The chain combines TRBV4-1 with TRBJ1-1; 10 nucleotides match TRBD1. The CDR3 contains 15 residues. The germline V gene encodes CDR1 MGHRA and CDR2 YSYEKL. The ends lost 1 base at V and 11 bases at J; junction bases unmatched: 10. The CDR3 sequence is CASSQVRTGGTEAFF. The CDR3 DNA reads TGCGCCAGCAGCCAAGTAAGGACAGGGGGAACGGAGGCTTTCTTT.

The rearrangement links TRBV7-2 to TRBJ2-1, with D tentatively TRBD2 (6 bases). This CDR3 spans 16 amino acids. Trimming took 5 bases from V and 4 from J, leaving 18 bases between them. Germline CDR1 reads SGHTA; CDR2 reads FQGNSA. The CDR3 coding sequence is TGTGCCAGCAGCCCCAAAGGCGGGGCCGGTTACAATGAGCAGTTCTTC. This sequence encodes CASSPKGGAGYNEQFF.

The chain combines TRBV28 with TRBJ2-3; 7 bases fit TRBD1. Germline assignment: CDR1 MDHEN and CDR2 SYDVKM. V gave up 5 bases and J gave up 0 bases; unmatched junction bases: 8. The CDR3 spans 16 residues. The CDR3 sequence: CASSGGQFSSTDTQYF. The CDR3 DNA sequence: TGTGCCAGCAGTGGGGGACAGTTCTCTAGCACAGATACGCAGTATTTT.

The chain has TRBV7-7 and TRBJ1-6; TRBD1 might be the D (5 bases). The V and J ends lost 5 bases and 5 bases respectively, with 16 bases between them. This CDR3 contains 16 residues. Looked up from germline, CDR1 is SSHAT and CDR2 is FNYEAQ (reference sequence). The CDR3 loop is CASSERQLLDNSPLHF. Here the CDR3 DNA reads TGTGCCAGCAGCGAACGACAGCTCCTGGATAATTCACCCCTCCACTTT.

This clone has a single count. This chain links TRBV11-3 with TRBJ1-1, with 9 bases that match TRBD1. Trimming cost V 1 base and J 5 bases; bases outside gene matches: 5. CDR1 is SGHNT, CDR2 YENEEA, per germline. The CDR3 totals 15 residues. The CDR3 sequence: CASSLGGDRDTEAFF. The CDR3 region has the DNA TGTGCCAGCAGCTTAGGTGGGGACAGGGATACTGAAGCTTTCTTT.

This clone has only a few counts. This chain joins TRBV19 and TRBJ1-2, with D maybe TRBD1 (5 bases). Germline loops: CDR1 LNHDA, CDR2 SQIVND (reference sequence). The CDR3 extends over 13 amino acids. V dropped 6 bases and J dropped 4 bases, with 12 bases sitting between them. CDR3 region: CASRTRQSYGYTF. The CDR3, as DNA: TGTGCCAGTAGAACACGACAGTCCTATGGCTACACCTTC.

The chain carries TRBV2 and TRBJ2-3; D may be TRBD1 (5 bases). This CDR3 has 15 residues. Deletions cut 6 bases from V and 3 bases from J, with 16 bases between. In germline, CDR1 is SNHLY, CDR2 FYNNEI. The CDR3 nucleotides are TGTGCCAGCAGGGTACAGGCGATTGGGACAGATACGCAGTATTTT. This sequence encodes CASRVQAIGTDTQYF. The full variable domain, with the rest looked up from reference TRBV2 and TRBJ2-3, is EPEVTQTPSHQVTQMGQEVILRCVPISNHLYFYWYRQILGQKVEFLVSFYNNEISEKSEIFDDQFSVERPDGSNFTLKIRSTKLEDSAMYFCASRVQAIGTDTQYFGPGTRLTVL.

The gene calls are TRBV4-3 and TRBJ2-5, with no clear D. V was clipped by 4 bases and J by 5 bases, with 11 bases between them. The CDR3 extends over 13 amino acids. Germline V lookup: CDR1 LGHNA, CDR2 YSLEER. CDR3 in DNA: TGCGCCAGCAGCCCGCCGGGTGGGGAGACCCAGTACTTC. Protein product: CASSPPGGETQYF.

The chain joins TRBV4-1 to TRBJ2-7; 10 positions match TRBD2. This CDR3 has 15 amino acids. V gave up 6 bases and J gave up 2 bases; unmatched junction bases: 7. Per germline, CDR1 MGHRA and CDR2 YSYEKL. This CDR3 is CASSHSGGETYEQYF. The CDR3 bases are TGCGCCAGCAGTCACAGCGGGGGGGAGACCTACGAGCAGTACTTC.

This clone was observed once. The chain carries TRBV21-1 and TRBJ2-3; TRBD1, the table's D call, was not compared with the DNA. TRBV21-1 is labeled a pseudogene. This CDR3 spans 15 amino acids. CDR3 in amino acids: CASTSTGSSTDTQYF. The CDR3 DNA is TGTGCCAGCACCTCGACAGGGTCTAGCACAGATACGCAGTATTTT.

V and J are TRBV6-1 and TRBJ2-1; 9 bases are a match to TRBD1. Per the germline V gene, CDR1 is MNHNS and CDR2 is SASEGT. The V segment lost 7 bases and the J segment 7 bases; nucleotides outside the gene matches: 5. CDR3 length: 13 residues. In nucleotides, the CDR3 is TGTGCCAGCAAAGGGACAGGGCGAAATGAGCAGTTCTTC. It specifies CASKGTGRNEQFF.

This chain joins TRBV27 and TRBJ2-3; D not certain. This CDR3 region has 16 residues. Germline V lookup: CDR1 MNHEY, CDR2 SMNVEV (reference sequence). Trimming pared 0 bases from V and 0 bases from J, leaving 10 bases between. The CDR3 DNA sequence: TGTGCCAGCAGTTTATCGTCCGCACAAAGCACAGATACGCAGTATTTT. It encodes CASSLSSAQSTDTQYF.

The chain couples TRBV27 to TRBJ1-1; D is uncertain. Per germline, CDR1 MNHEY and CDR2 SMNVEV (reference sequence). V dropped 6 bases and J dropped 1 base, with 15 bases sitting between them. The CDR3 covers 15 residues. CDR3 in amino acids: CASRAGGRGNTEAFF. DNA for the CDR3: TGTGCCAGCAGGGCGGGAGGGCGGGGGAACACTGAAGCTTTCTTT.

CDR3 loop: CATSREQGAGNQPQHF. For the CDR3, the DNA is TGTGCCACCAGCAGGGAACAGGGGGCAGGCAATCAGCCCCAGCATTTT. The genes are TRBV15 and TRBJ1-5; TRBD1 matches at 9 bases. Trimming at V came to 3 bases and at J to 2 bases, leaving 5 bases not matched to a gene. Germline values: CDR1 LNHNV, CDR2 YYDKDF (reference sequence). The CDR3 runs to 16 residues. The whole variable domain, filled in from reference TRBV15 and TRBJ1-5, reads DAMVIQNPRYQVTQFGKPVTLSCSQTLNHNVMYWYQQKSSQAPKLLFHYYDKDFNNEADTPDNFQSRRPNTSFCFLDIRSPGLGDTAMYLCATSREQGAGNQPQHFGDGTRLSIL.

This chain joins TRBV19 and TRBJ1-5; 8 bases line up with TRBD1. CDR3 length equals 14 residues. V shed 9 bases, J shed 4 bases, and the junction held 8 bases outside the gene matches. Germline CDR1 is LNHDA and CDR2 is SQIVND (reference sequence). The DNA for the CDR3 is TGTGCCAGCACGGACAGGGAAGTAAATCAGCCCCAGCATTTT. Protein: CASTDREVNQPQHF.

This chain joins TRBV5-1 and TRBJ2-7; D might be TRBD2 (7 bases). The ends were cut back, 2 bases at V and 0 bases at J, with 12 bases in the middle. Germline CDR1 and CDR2: SGHRS and YFSETQ. The CDR3 is made up of 15 amino acids. CDR3 in amino acids: CASSFDRTSSYEQYF. The DNA of the CDR3 is TGCGCCAGCAGCTTCGACAGGACTAGCTCCTACGAGCAGTACTTC.

This chain uses TRBV7-3 with TRBJ2-3; a weak D match, TRBD2 (6 bases). Looked up from germline, CDR1 is SGHTA and CDR2 is FQGTGA. The CDR3 has 14 amino acids. Trimming removed 2 bases from V and 6 bases from J, with 12 bases in between. The CDR3 nucleotides are TGTGCCAGCAGCTTATCGGTCCTAGCGGATACGCAGTATTTT. This sequence encodes CASSLSVLADTQYF.

The J gene is TRBJ2-7, the V gene TRBV10-2, with TRBD1 matching 7 bases. The germline V gene encodes CDR1 WSHSY and CDR2 SAAADI. The CDR3 runs to 15 residues. J gave up 2 bases and V 3 bases, and 7 bases lay outside the gene matches. As DNA, the CDR3 is TGCGCCAGCAGTGACTCAGGACAGGAGACCTACGAGCAGTACGTC. Protein sequence: CASSDSGQETYEQYV.

The chain uses TRBV7-3 and TRBJ1-1; D gene ambiguous. CDR3 length equals 13 residues. Germline V lookup: CDR1 SGHTA, CDR2 FQGTGA. V lost 5 bases and J 3 bases, leaving 10 bases between the germline ends. CDR3 DNA sequence: TGTGCCAGCAGCATCTCATCGGACACTGAAGCTTTCTTT. Its translation: CASSISSDTEAFF.

The gene calls are TRBV13 and TRBJ2-5; D uncertain. TRBJ2-7 explains the end of the DNA better; the J call may be wrong. Germline V gives CDR1 PRHDT, CDR2 FYEKMQ (reference sequence). The CDR3 has 12 amino acids. The CDR3 region is CASSAVSYEQYF. The CDR3, as DNA: TGTGCCAGCAGCGCCGTCTCCTACGAGCAGTACTTC.

The CDR3 DNA follows: TGCGCCAGCAGCGTTGATGAGGGCCCTACCCTATACGAGCAGTACTTC. It specifies CASSVDEGPTLYEQYF. This chain connects TRBV5-1 to TRBJ2-7, with D maybe TRBD2 (5 bases). Deletions cut 4 bases from V and 4 bases from J, with 21 bases between. This CDR3 has 16 residues. Looked up from germline, CDR1 is SGHRS and CDR2 is YFSETQ. Full variable domain (missing parts from reference TRBV5-1 and TRBJ2-7): KAGVTQTPRYLIKTRGQQVTLSCSPISGHRSVSWYQQTPGQGLQFLFEYFSETQRNKGNFPGRFSGRQFSNSRSEMNVSTLELGDSALYLCASSVDEGPTLYEQYFGPGTRLTVT.

CDR3 bases: TGTGCCAGCAGGCGGGCTAATGAAAAACTGTTTTTT. This encodes CASRRANEKLFF. This chain links TRBV13 with TRBJ1-4; D call uncertain. V lost 6 bases, J lost 3 bases, and 5 bases lay in between. There are 12 residues in the CDR3. Germline CDR1 reads PRHDT; CDR2 reads FYEKMQ (reference sequence).

The V gene is TRBV2, the J gene TRBJ2-1; TRBD1 aligns across 9 bases. Germline CDR1 SNHLY, CDR2 FYNNEI. The CDR3 is made up of 15 amino acids. With 1 base clipped from V and 6 bases from J, the junction kept 4 bases outside the gene matches. The CDR3: CASSEGTGAINEQFF. The CDR3 DNA is TGTGCCAGCAGTGAAGGGACAGGGGCGATCAATGAGCAGTTCTTC.